The T cell receptor beta chain described here comes from a study of regulatory T cells in long-lasting Graves disease. There are 14 residues in the CDR3. CDR1 and CDR2 (germline): SGHVS, FQNEAQ. V was trimmed by 1 base and J by 6 bases, leaving 10 bases between them. For TCR beta, libraries came from iRepertoire HTBI primers and Arm-PCR of CDR3 regions. TCRdb reprocessed the multiplex PCR reads via MiXCR and lists one record per CDR3 protein. Among roughly 530,000 distinct CDR3 sequences, more than 15% were seen once, and the ten largest hold approximately 25%. Time point reported: newly diagnosed GD, antithyroid drugs for less than 3 months. From RNA extracted from PBMCs, the TCR library was made. In addition, the sample was reused for a study of T cells in Graves' hyperthyroidism and ophthalmopathy.

The sequence was obtained from a woman aged 35 to 60 with Graves disease. The V gene is TRBV7-8, the J gene TRBJ1-5; tentative D call: TRBD1 (5 bases). This sample comprised peripheral blood mononuclear cells (PBMCs), obtained at new diagnosis, from a patient treated with antithyroid drugs. In DNA, the CDR3 is TGTGCCAGCAGCTTAGTCAGGGAGAGTCAGCCCCAGCATTTT. Protein product: CASSLVRESQPQHF. Drawing the rest from reference TRBV7-8 and TRBJ1-5, the complete variable domain is GAGVSQSPRYKVAKRGQDVALRCDPISGHVSLFWYQQALGQGPEFLTYFQNEAQLDKSGLPSDRFFAERPEGSVSTLKIQRTQQEDSAVYLCASSLVRESQPQHFGDGTRLSIL.